One and the same sample provided the 3 T cell receptor beta chains below, sequenced in a study of blood T cell repertoires in COVID-19. TCRdb's copy holds only in-frame clones and misses some; the assay was immunoSEQ multiplex PCR. The table has some 290,000 clones, around nine tenths seen once. Sequenced: peripheral blood. The receptors derive from a woman aged 25-40 years with COVID-19, enrolled during active disease.

This chain links TRBV5-4 with TRBJ1-4, with D maybe TRBD1 (5 bases). Trimming removed 2 bases from V and 2 bases from J, with 10 bases in between. Germline CDR1 is SGHNT and CDR2 is YYREEE (reference sequence). The CDR3 is made up of 15 amino acids. In DNA form, the CDR3 reads TGTGCCAGCAGCTTCGCGGGACCGACTAATGAAAAACTGTTTTTT. It codes for CASSFAGPTNEKLFF.

The chain uses TRBV5-1 and TRBJ2-3; TRBD1 aligns across 8 bases. With 5 bases clipped from V and 1 base from J, the junction kept 0 bases outside the gene matches. CDR1 and CDR2 (germline): SGHRS, YFSETQ. The CDR3 runs 13 residues. Here the CDR3 reads CASRTGGTDTQYF. CDR3 DNA sequence: TGCGCCAGCAGGACAGGGGGCACAGATACGCAGTATTTT.

The CDR3 DNA sequence: TGTGCCAGCAGTTACACGCCTAGCGGAAGCTACGAGCAGTACTTC. Its translation is CASSYTPSGSYEQYF. This chain links TRBV6-6 with TRBJ2-7; 7 bases are a match to TRBD2. The V gene's germline CDR1 is MNHNY and CDR2 SVGAGI (reference sequence). V was pared by 2 bases and J by 3 bases, with 7 bases of the junction left unmatched. The CDR3 is 15 residues long.